A single sample is the source of the 3 T cell receptor beta chains below, sequenced in a study of metastatic and nonmetastatic thyroid tumors. TCRdb recomputed clones from the PCR reads via MiXCR. The table lists approximately 32,000 clones, about 15% of them singletons. The entire patient cohort was treatment-naive prior to thyroid surgery. The sequenced material came from blood. The receptors originated from a male donor with papillary thyroid cancer or a benign thyroid nodule (not recorded which). Some clones in this sample may be carry-over from other donors' samples.

This clone was picked up many times. The rearrangement links TRBV2 to TRBJ1-2; D is perhaps TRBD1 (6 bases). V lost 5 bases and J 3 bases, leaving 10 bases between the germline ends. This CDR3 comprises 13 residues. The germline V gene encodes CDR1 SNHLY and CDR2 FYNNEI. CDR3 region: CASSYREDYGYTF. The CDR3, as DNA: TGTGCCAGCAGTTACAGGGAGGACTATGGCTACACCTTC.

This clone came up many times. This chain joins TRBV10-3 and TRBJ1-2, with 8 bases identical to TRBD1. This CDR3 contains 13 residues. After removal of 10 bases from V and 6 bases from J, the junction contained 10 bases not matched to a gene. Germline CDR1 and CDR2: ENHRY and SYGVKD. The CDR3 region has the DNA TGTGCCACGGTGGGACAGGACTTAAATGGCTACACCTTC. Its translation: CATVGQDLNGYTF.

The genes are TRBV6-1 and TRBJ1-1; D unresolved. With 10 bases removed from V and 0 bases from J, the gap between germline ends came to 9 bases. This CDR3 is built from 12 residues. Germline CDR1 is MNHNS and CDR2 is SASEGT. The CDR3 bases are TGTGCCACAGGCGGATTGAACACTGAAGCTTTCTTT. Amino acids: CATGGLNTEAFF.